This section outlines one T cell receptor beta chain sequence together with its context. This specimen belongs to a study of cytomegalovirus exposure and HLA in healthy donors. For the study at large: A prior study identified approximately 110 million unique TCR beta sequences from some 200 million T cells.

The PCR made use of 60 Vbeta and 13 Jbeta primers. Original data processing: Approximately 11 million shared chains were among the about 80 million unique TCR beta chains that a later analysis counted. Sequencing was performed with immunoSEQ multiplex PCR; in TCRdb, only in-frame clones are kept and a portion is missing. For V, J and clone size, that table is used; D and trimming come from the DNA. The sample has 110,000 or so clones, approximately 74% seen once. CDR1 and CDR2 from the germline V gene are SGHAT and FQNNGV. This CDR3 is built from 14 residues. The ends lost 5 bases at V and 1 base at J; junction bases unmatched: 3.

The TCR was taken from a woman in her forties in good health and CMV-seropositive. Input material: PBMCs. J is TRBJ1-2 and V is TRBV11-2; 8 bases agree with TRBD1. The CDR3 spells CASSRTGINYGYTF. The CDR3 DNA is TGTGCCAGCAGCAGGACAGGGATTAACTATGGCTACACCTTC. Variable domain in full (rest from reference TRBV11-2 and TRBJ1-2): EAGVAQSPRYKIIEKRQSVAFWCNPISGHATLYWYQQILGQGPKLLIQFQNNGVVDDSQLPKDRFSAERLKGVDSTLKIQPAKLEDSAVYLCASSRTGINYGYTFGSGTRLTVV.